This is a list of T cell receptor beta chains from one sample in a study of T cells in localized non-small cell lung cancer. TCRdb's table, derived via immunoSEQ multiplex PCR, lists solely in-frame clones and lacks some. This sample has about 2,400 clones, with less than 25% found just once. The sequenced sample was normal lung tissue next to the tumor, obtained before any cancer treatment. The receptor set was obtained from a male donor older than 55 with stage I squamous cell lung carcinoma. The CDR3 runs from the conserved cysteine through the conserved F or W. A D gene is named only where the DNA matches it firmly. Clone size is stated in some rows and not others, as once, few, many or a class when expanded.

cdr3_nt	cdr3_aa	v_call	j_call	clone_size	d_call	cdr3_length
TGTGCCAGTAGTATAGGGGGGACAGGGGGCTATGGGGCCAACGTCCTGACTTTC	CASSIGGTGGYGANVLTF	TRBV19	TRBJ2-6	few	TRBD1	18
TGTGCCAGCACCGAAGGGTCCGGGGGACCAGATACGCAGTATTTT	CASTEGSGGPDTQYF	TRBV6-8	TRBJ2-3	medium-sized	.	15
TGTGCCAGCAGCGCCTCCAGGGGGACCGGGAGGGACGAGCAGTACTTC	CASSASRGTGRDEQYF	TRBV9	TRBJ2-7	few	.	16
TGCGCCAGCAGCCAACGCGGGGGCGGGGTAGACATTCAGTACTTC	CASSQRGGGVDIQYF	TRBV1	TRBJ2-4	few	.	15
TGTGCCAGCAGCTTAAGGGCAACTGGGGCCAACGTCCTGACTTTC	CASSLRATGANVLTF	TRBV11-3	TRBJ2-6	.	.	15
TGTGCCAGCAGTCGCCTTTCCGGGGGAGAGGGCGAGCAGTACTTC	CASSRLSGGEGEQYF	TRBV6-8	TRBJ2-7	few	.	15
TGTGCCTCCCGGGGGACCGGTGAGACCCAGTACTTC	CASRGTGETQYF	TRBV30	TRBJ2-5	.	.	12
TGTGCCAGCAGCTTTACAGGGATTGGGCAGCCCCAGCATTTT	CASSFTGIGQPQHF	TRBV11-3	TRBJ1-5	few	.	14
TGTGCCAGCGGATCCAACACCGGGGAGCTGTTTTTT	CASGSNTGELFF	TRBV12-5	TRBJ2-2	few	.	12
TGTGCCAGTAGTATTAACCTAGCGGGAGTCCCTGAGCAGTTCTTC	CASSINLAGVPEQFF	TRBV19	TRBJ2-1	.	TRBD2	15
TGCGCCAGCAGCCGGGAAATAGCCAAAAACATTCAGTACTTC	CASSREIAKNIQYF	TRBV4-1	TRBJ2-4	medium-sized	.	14
TGTGCCAGCAGCGTCGGGACTAGCGGGAGGAACATTCAGTACTTC	CASSVGTSGRNIQYF	TRBV9	TRBJ2-4	few	TRBD2	15
TGTGCCTGGAGTGGGGCTACCTACGAGCAGTACTTC	CAWSGATYEQYF	TRBV30	TRBJ2-7	few	.	12
TGTGCCAGCAGGACAGGGTCCACTGAAGCTTTCTTT	CASRTGSTEAFF	TRBV6-8	TRBJ1-1	medium-sized	TRBD1	12
TGCGCCAGCAGTGAGGGTGGAGGGACGACCGAGCAGTACTTC	CASSEGGGTTEQYF	TRBV10-2	TRBJ2-7	.	.	14
TGTGCCAGCTCACTAAGTTCCGGGACAGGGGGTGGACAGCCCCAGCATTTT	CASSLSSGTGGGQPQHF	TRBV18	TRBJ1-5	.	TRBD1	17
TGCGCCACCCGTCCCCCGGGGGGCACAGATACGCAGTATTTT	CATRPPGGTDTQYF	TRBV5-1	TRBJ2-3	.	.	14
TGTGCCATACACCGAGGGAGATATTATGGCTACACCTTC	CAIHRGRYYGYTF	TRBV10-3	TRBJ1-2	few	.	13
TGTGCCAGCAGCCCCCGGGGAAGCGGGAGTGCTGGAGAGCAGTTCTTC	CASSPRGSGSAGEQFF	TRBV9	TRBJ2-1	.	TRBD2	16
TGTGCCAGTAGTGGACAGGGGACTACCTATGGCTACACCTTC	CASSGQGTTYGYTF	TRBV19	TRBJ1-2	.	TRBD1	14
TGTGCCAGCAGTGAGGGACAGGGAATTTTCTATGGCTACACCTTC	CASSEGQGIFYGYTF	TRBV6-8	TRBJ1-2	medium-sized	TRBD1	15
TGTGCCAGCAGCTTGATTAGGGAAACAGGGGAGCTGTTTTTT	CASSLIRETGELFF	TRBV11-3	TRBJ2-2	medium-sized	.	14
TGTGCCAGCAGCTTAGAACTAGCGGGGGGTGCAGATACGCAGTATTTT	CASSLELAGGADTQYF	TRBV11-3	TRBJ2-3	few	TRBD2	16
TGTGCCAGTAGTATTTCGCTAGGGTTCTCTAGCTCCTACAATGAGCAGTTCTTC	CASSISLGFSSSYNEQFF	TRBV19	TRBJ2-1	few	.	18
TGTGCCAGCAGCGTTACAGGGGGGACTAATGAAAAACTGTTTTTT	CASSVTGGTNEKLFF	TRBV9	TRBJ1-4	.	TRBD1	15
TGTGCCAGCAGCTCCGGACTAGCGGCAACCTACGAGCAGTACTTC	CASSSGLAATYEQYF	TRBV11-3	TRBJ2-7	few	TRBD2	15
TGTGCCAGTAGCCCCGGGGAGGGATGGACAGATACGCAGTATTTT	CASSPGEGWTDTQYF	TRBV19	TRBJ2-3	.	TRBD2	15
TGTGCCAGCAGCCAGGGACTAGCGGGAGACACAGATACGCAGTATTTT	CASSQGLAGDTDTQYF	TRBV11-3	TRBJ2-3	medium-sized	TRBD2	16
TGTGCCAGTAGTATCCGGACAGGGAATGCTAACTATGGCTACACCTTC	CASSIRTGNANYGYTF	TRBV19	TRBJ1-2	.	TRBD1	16
TGTGCCTCACAGACAGGGTGGTACGAGCAGTACTTC	CASQTGWYEQYF	TRBV6-8	TRBJ2-7	.	TRBD1	12
TGTGCCAGCAGCTTAAATCCGAGCCCTGGGGCCAACGTCCTGACTTTC	CASSLNPSPGANVLTF	TRBV11-3	TRBJ2-6	.	.	16
TGTGCCAGCAGTTACTCTCGGAGCTCCTACAATGAGCAGTTCTTC	CASSYSRSSYNEQFF	TRBV6-8	TRBJ2-1	many	.	15
TGCGCCAGCAGCTTCCTATCCATGGACTCTGGAAACACCATATATTTT	CASSFLSMDSGNTIYF	TRBV5-1	TRBJ1-3	.	.	16
TGTGCCTGGAGCAGGGAGGGGGCAGCTTTCTTT	CAWSREGAAFF	TRBV30	TRBJ1-1	.	TRBD1	11
TGTGCCAGCAGCTTACAGGCAGGGCCCTACGAGCAGTACTTC	CASSLQAGPYEQYF	TRBV11-3	TRBJ2-7	.	.	14
TGTGCCAGCAGCTTGTGGGGACAGGGGAATCAGCCCCAGCATTTT	CASSLWGQGNQPQHF	TRBV11-3	TRBJ1-5	medium-sized	TRBD1	15
TGTGCCAGCAGCTTGCGCAGGGACAACACCGGGGAGCTGTTTTTT	CASSLRRDNTGELFF	TRBV11-3	TRBJ2-2	large	.	15
TGTGCCACCAGCAGAGGGACAGGGGGAGGTGAAGCTTTCTTT	CATSRGTGGGEAFF	TRBV15	TRBJ1-1	.	TRBD1	14
TGTGCCAGCAGTTACAAGTCCGAGCAGTACTTC	CASSYKSEQYF	TRBV6-7	TRBJ2-7	.	.	11
TGTGCCAGCAGCTTAGATATGAACACCGGGGAGCTGTTTTTT	CASSLDMNTGELFF	TRBV11-3	TRBJ2-2	medium-sized	.	14
TGTGCCAGCAGTCCTGGACCGTCCCTCTACGAGCAGTACTTC	CASSPGPSLYEQYF	TRBV6-8	TRBJ2-7	few	.	14
TGTGCCAGTAGTAATCCAAGCTCTGGGGCCAACGTCCTGACTTTC	CASSNPSSGANVLTF	TRBV19	TRBJ2-6	once	.	15
TGTGCCAGCAGCGTAGCTCGGCTAGCGGGAGGGTCTAAGTTCTTC	CASSVARLAGGSKFF	TRBV9	TRBJ2-1	few	TRBD2	15
TGTGCCAGCAGCCAGGCGGCCTCGGGAACGGCCCAGTACTTC	CASSQAASGTAQYF	TRBV14	TRBJ2-5	.	.	14
TGTGCCAGCAGCGTAGATCACGGTGTGAACGGAGGCTACACCTTC	CASSVDHGVNGGYTF	TRBV9	TRBJ1-2	few	.	15
TGTGCCTGGAGTGCCGCAGGGGGCAGACAGCCCCAGCATTTT	CAWSAAGGRQPQHF	TRBV30	TRBJ1-5	.	TRBD1	14
TGTGCCAGCTCACCGAGGGGATCGGGCGTTTACGAGCAGTACTTC	CASSPRGSGVYEQYF	TRBV18	TRBJ2-7	.	.	15
TGTGCCAGTTCAGGAATGGATCAGCCCCAGCATTTT	CASSGMDQPQHF	TRBV19	TRBJ1-5	.	.	12
TGTGCCAGCAGTAGCGGGAGTGGTCGCACAGATACGCAGTATTTT	CASSSGSGRTDTQYF	TRBV11-3	TRBJ2-3	.	TRBD2	15
TGCGCCAGCAGCCAAGATAAGGGAGAGCAGTTCTTC	CASSQDKGEQFF	TRBV4-1	TRBJ2-1	.	.	12
TGCAGCGTTAACCAGGGGATAGGTCAGCCCCAGCATTTT	CSVNQGIGQPQHF	TRBV29-1	TRBJ1-5	few	.	13
TGTGCCAGCAGCACAGGACTCATGAGCGGGGAGCTGTTTTTT	CASSTGLMSGELFF	TRBV11-3	TRBJ2-2	medium-sized	.	14
TGTGCCAGCACCACCTCGGGGGAATACTACAATGAGCAGTTCTTC	CASTTSGEYYNEQFF	TRBV11-3	TRBJ2-1	few	.	15
TGTGCCAGCAGCTCCCGCAGCGTGAGGGGCTACACCTTC	CASSSRSVRGYTF	TRBV9	TRBJ1-2	.	.	13
TGTGCCAGCAACGGGTACACTGAAGCTTTCTTT	CASNGYTEAFF	TRBV6-7	TRBJ1-1	few	.	11